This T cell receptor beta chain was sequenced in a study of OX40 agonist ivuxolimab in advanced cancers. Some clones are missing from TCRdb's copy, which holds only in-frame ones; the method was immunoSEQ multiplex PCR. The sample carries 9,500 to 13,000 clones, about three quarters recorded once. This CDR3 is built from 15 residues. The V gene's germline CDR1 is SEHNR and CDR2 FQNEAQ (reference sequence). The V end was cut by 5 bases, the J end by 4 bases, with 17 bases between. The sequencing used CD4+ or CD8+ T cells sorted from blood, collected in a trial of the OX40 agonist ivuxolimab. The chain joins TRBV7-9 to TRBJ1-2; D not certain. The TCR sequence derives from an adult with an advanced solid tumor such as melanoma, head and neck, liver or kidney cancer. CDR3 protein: CASSVSAGKTYGYTF. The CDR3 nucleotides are TGTGCCAGCAGCGTGAGCGCTGGAAAGACCTATGGCTACACCTTC.